A selection of T cell receptor beta chains follows, all from one sample in a study of blood T cell repertoires in COVID-19. Using immunoSEQ multiplex PCR, the repertoire was profiled, and TCRdb retains in-frame clones only, with some absent. Among around 210,000 clones, just over 85% were seen once, and the ten largest hold 1.5%. The sample was peripheral blood. These receptors came from a man aged 18 to 30 with active or convalescent COVID-19. Both conserved end residues are part of each CDR3. The order of the fields is clone size, J gene, D gene, V gene, CDR3 DNA, CDR3 protein. D genes are given only for firm matches. Some rows mark clone size as missing; the rest say once, few, many or name a class of expanded clone.

clone_size: .; j_call: TRBJ2-7; d_call: .; v_call: TRBV14; cdr3_nt: TGTGCCAGCAGCCCCTGGGGGCTGAGTTCCTACGAGCAGTACTTC; cdr3_aa: CASSPWGLSSYEQYF
clone_size: .; j_call: TRBJ2-1; d_call: TRBD1; v_call: TRBV5-1; cdr3_nt: TGCGCCAGCAGCGTGGACAGGGACGAGCAGTTCTTC; cdr3_aa: CASSVDRDEQFF
clone_size: .; j_call: TRBJ2-3; d_call: TRBD2; v_call: TRBV19; cdr3_nt: TGTGCCAGTAGTATAATAGCGGGAGTTTTCTCGGATACGCAGTATTTT; cdr3_aa: CASSIIAGVFSDTQYF
clone_size: .; j_call: TRBJ2-1; d_call: TRBD2; v_call: TRBV10-2; cdr3_nt: TGCGCCAGCATTGTAGGTCTAGCGGGAGTCGGCCGCACCTACAATGAGCAGTTCTTC; cdr3_aa: CASIVGLAGVGRTYNEQFF
clone_size: once; j_call: TRBJ2-7; d_call: .; v_call: TRBV24-1; cdr3_nt: TGTGCCACCCTGACGGGGATTCGGTGCTCGGCCGTGAGAAGCTCCTACGAGCAGTACTTC; cdr3_aa: CATLTGIRCSAVRSSYEQYF
clone_size: .; j_call: TRBJ2-3; d_call: .; v_call: TRBV5-6; cdr3_nt: TGTGCCAGCAGCTTTGGGTCAGGGTTGGGGACAGATACGCAGTATTTT; cdr3_aa: CASSFGSGLGTDTQYF
clone_size: .; j_call: TRBJ1-2; d_call: .; v_call: TRBV6-5; cdr3_nt: TGTGCCAGCGAGGGCGGGGGCGAAGGCTACACCTTC; cdr3_aa: CASEGGGEGYTF
clone_size: .; j_call: TRBJ2-6; d_call: TRBD1; v_call: TRBV4-3; cdr3_nt: TGCGCCAGCAGCCAAGAGACAGGGGCTCTCTCTGGGGCCAACGTCCTGACTTTC; cdr3_aa: CASSQETGALSGANVLTF
clone_size: .; j_call: TRBJ2-7; d_call: TRBD2; v_call: TRBV6-5; cdr3_nt: TGTGCCAGCAGCCGGGAGGGCCACCCCTACGAGCAGTACTTC; cdr3_aa: CASSREGHPYEQYF
clone_size: .; j_call: TRBJ1-1; d_call: TRBD1; v_call: TRBV2; cdr3_nt: TGTGCCAGCAGAGCATTCACCGGGACAGGGAACACTGAAGCTTTCTTT; cdr3_aa: CASRAFTGTGNTEAFF
clone_size: .; j_call: TRBJ2-3; d_call: TRBD1; v_call: TRBV6-5; cdr3_nt: TGTGCCAGCAGTAACGGACAGGGTCTGACAGATACGCAGTATTTT; cdr3_aa: CASSNGQGLTDTQYF
clone_size: .; j_call: TRBJ2-4; d_call: TRBD1; v_call: TRBV5-4; cdr3_nt: TGTGCCAGCAGCTCCCGGGACAGCGCAGCCAAAAACATTCAGTACTTC; cdr3_aa: CASSSRDSAAKNIQYF
clone_size: .; j_call: TRBJ2-1; d_call: TRBD2; v_call: TRBV10-2; cdr3_nt: TGCGCCAGCACCCCGCTAGCGGGAGGGGGATTGTTCTTC; cdr3_aa: CASTPLAGGGLFF
clone_size: .; j_call: TRBJ2-1; d_call: TRBD2; v_call: TRBV20-1; cdr3_nt: TGCAGTGCTAGTCGCGGGAGGTTCGCCGAGCAGTTCTTC; cdr3_aa: CSASRGRFAEQFF
clone_size: .; j_call: TRBJ1-6; d_call: TRBD1; v_call: TRBV7-6; cdr3_nt: TGTGCCAGCAGCCTGGGACAGAGTGGGAATTCACCCCTCCACTTT; cdr3_aa: CASSLGQSGNSPLHF
clone_size: .; j_call: TRBJ1-5; d_call: .; v_call: TRBV2; cdr3_nt: TGTGCCAGCAGTGACCGCGGGTGGAGGGAACCCCAGCATTTT; cdr3_aa: CASSDRGWREPQHF
clone_size: .; j_call: TRBJ2-1; d_call: TRBD2; v_call: TRBV10-3; cdr3_nt: TGTGCCACTTCCGGGACTAGCGGGAGGGCCGGTGAGCAGTTCTTC; cdr3_aa: CATSGTSGRAGEQFF
clone_size: .; j_call: TRBJ2-7; d_call: TRBD1; v_call: TRBV30; cdr3_nt: TGTGCCTGGACCAGAGGGGGGACAGGTCGCTACGAGCAGTACTTC; cdr3_aa: CAWTRGGTGRYEQYF
clone_size: medium-sized; j_call: TRBJ2-1; d_call: .; v_call: TRBV2; cdr3_nt: TGTGCCAGCAGTGTCCAGATTACCGAGCAGTTCTTC; cdr3_aa: CASSVQITEQFF
clone_size: few; j_call: TRBJ1-5; d_call: .; v_call: TRBV28; cdr3_nt: TGTGCCAGCAGTTTATCTGGGGCAAGTCAGCCCCAGCATTTT; cdr3_aa: CASSLSGASQPQHF
clone_size: .; j_call: TRBJ2-1; d_call: TRBD2; v_call: TRBV6-5; cdr3_nt: TGTGCCAGCAGTTTAGGGTCCGGGAGGGGTTGGGATGAGCAGTTCTTC; cdr3_aa: CASSLGSGRGWDEQFF
clone_size: .; j_call: TRBJ1-4; d_call: .; v_call: TRBV30; cdr3_nt: TGTGCCTGGAGTGAGCAGACAGGCAGGGAAAAACTGTTTTTT; cdr3_aa: CAWSEQTGREKLFF
clone_size: .; j_call: TRBJ1-3; d_call: .; v_call: TRBV18; cdr3_nt: TGTGCCAGCTCACCATCGTCTGGAAACACCATATATTTT; cdr3_aa: CASSPSSGNTIYF
clone_size: .; j_call: TRBJ1-5; d_call: .; v_call: TRBV6-2/TRBV6-3; cdr3_nt: TGTGCCAGCAGCACATCGGACAGATTCAATCAGCCCCAGCATTTT; cdr3_aa: CASSTSDRFNQPQHF
clone_size: .; j_call: TRBJ2-1; d_call: TRBD2; v_call: TRBV4-3; cdr3_nt: TGCGCCAGCAGCCACCTAGCGGGAGTAGATAATGAGCAGTTCTTC; cdr3_aa: CASSHLAGVDNEQFF